The 28 T cell receptor beta chains presented below share a single source sample, sequenced in a study of a mutant IDH1 vaccine in newly diagnosed glioma. Their target antigens are unknown. TCRdb's copy holds only in-frame clones and misses some; the assay was immunoSEQ multiplex PCR. Among 84,000 or so clones listed, about 81% were seen once. Time point given: week 47, end of study. Doses of 300 ug of mutant IDH1 20-mer peptide were given with topical imiquimod. The material sequenced was PBMCs, taken from a glioma patient whose treatment included an IDH1 peptide vaccine. Receptor source: a man aged 40-50 years with glioma.

The chain employs TRBV7-3 and TRBJ2-5; D call uncertain. The CDR3 covers 15 residues. Per germline, CDR1 SGHTA and CDR2 FQGTGA. Between the trimmed V and J ends, which lost 5 bases and 4 bases, there was a span of 17 bases. CDR3 coding DNA: TGTGCCAGCAGCAAAGGGCGTGGAGTTAGAGAGACCCAGTACTTC. Protein sequence: CASSKGRGVRETQYF.

J is TRBJ2-1 and V is TRBV7-6; possibly TRBD2 for D (6 bases). Deletions cut 0 bases from V and 7 bases from J, with 16 bases between. Germline V gene lookup returns CDR1 SGHVS and CDR2 FNYEAQ. CDR3 length: 16 amino acids. The CDR3, as DNA: TGTGCCAGCAGCTTAGCACCAGCGGGTTCGGGTAATGAGCAGTTCTTC. Its protein product is CASSLAPAGSGNEQFF.

The sample holds one count of this clone. This chain joins TRBV21-1 and TRBJ2-3. TRBV21-1 constitutes a pseudogene. The CDR3 sequence is 16 residues long. CDR3 in amino acids: CASSKDGSHPSSTQYF. CDR3 DNA sequence: TGTGCCAGCAGCAAAGACGGCAGTCACCCCTCCAGTACGCAGTATTTT.

This clone was found once. The J gene is TRBJ2-2, the V gene TRBV5-4, with 9 positions matching TRBD1. Trimming took 0 bases from V and 6 from J; bases not matched to a gene: 6. The CDR3 is made up of 16 amino acids. The V gene's germline CDR1 is SGHNT and CDR2 YYREEE (reference sequence). DNA of the CDR3: TGTGCCAGCAGCTTGGTCACAGGGGGCATTGCCGGGGAGCTGTTTTTT. Translated: CASSLVTGGIAGELFF.

V gene TRBV5-4 combines with J gene TRBJ2-7; perhaps TRBD2 as D (5 bases). From germline, CDR1 is SGHNT and CDR2 YYREEE (reference sequence). Trimming removed 4 bases from V and 3 bases from J, with 14 bases in between. This CDR3 has 14 amino acids. CDR3 residues: CASSSGPSIYEQYF. The CDR3, as DNA: TGTGCCAGCAGCAGCGGACCCAGCATCTACGAGCAGTACTTC.

This clone turned up a few times. Here the CDR3 DNA reads TGTGCCAGCAGCCTTCAGATGCCGAACACTGAAGCTTTCTTT. Its protein product is CASSLQMPNTEAFF. The chain carries TRBV7-3 and TRBJ1-1; no definite D call. The germline gives CDR1 SGHTA, CDR2 FQGTGA. This CDR3 comprises 14 residues. Trimming pared 5 bases from V and 1 base from J, leaving 11 bases between.

This chain uses TRBV6-4 with TRBJ2-7; 7 nucleotides match TRBD1. The junction had 8 bases not matched to a gene; V was cut back by 0 bases and J by 0 bases. The CDR3 contains 17 residues. Germline CDR1 MRHNA, CDR2 SNTAGT. The CDR3: CASSDSARDRPSYEQYF. The CDR3 nucleotides read TGTGCCAGCAGTGACTCGGCAAGGGACAGACCCTCCTACGAGCAGTACTTC.

This chain connects TRBV25-1 to TRBJ1-6; a possible D gene is TRBD1 (5 bases). Per the germline V gene, CDR1 is MGHDK and CDR2 is SYGVNS. V lost 2 bases, J lost 11 bases, and 13 bases lay in between. The CDR3 runs to 14 residues. The CDR3 loop reads CASSELRAGTPLHF. DNA of the CDR3: TGTGCCAGCAGTGAACTCAGGGCCGGGACACCCCTCCACTTT.

This clone was detected only once. The chain has TRBV7-2 and TRBJ1-6; 7 nucleotides line up with TRBD1. In germline, CDR1 is SGHTA, CDR2 FQGNSA. CDR3 length: 16 residues. J lost 0 bases, V lost 6 bases, and 5 bases had no gene match. As DNA, the CDR3 is TGTGCCAGCAGGCGGACAGGAAGCTCCTATAATTCACCCCTCCACTTT. It encodes CASRRTGSSYNSPLHF.

This clone has just one count. The chain uses TRBV5-6 and TRBJ2-1, with D tentatively TRBD1 (6 bases). V dropped 4 bases and J dropped 8 bases, with 13 bases sitting between them. The CDR3 length is 13 residues. Germline lookup yields CDR1 SGHDT and CDR2 YYEEEE. The CDR3, as DNA: TGTGCCAGCAGCGCCGGACAGTTCGATGAGCAGTTCTTC. Its translation: CASSAGQFDEQFF. The full variable domain, its missing parts supplied by reference TRBV5-6 and TRBJ2-1, is DAGVTQSPTHLIKTRGQQVTLRCSPKSGHDTVSWYQQALGQGPQFIFQYYEEEERQRGNFPDRFSGHQFPNYSSELNVNALLLGDSALYLCASSAGQFDEQFFGPGTRLTVL.

This clone was observed once. The chain joins TRBV10-2 to TRBJ1-2; no clear D. Deletions cut 3 bases from V and 4 bases from J, with 6 bases between. The CDR3 sequence is 12 residues long. Germline V gene sequence: CDR1 WSHSY, CDR2 SAAADI. Here the CDR3 DNA reads TGCGCCAGCAGTGATCTCGGCTATGGCTACACCTTC. Translation gives CASSDLGYGYTF.

The V gene is TRBV5-5, the J gene TRBJ2-7, with 8 bases aligning to TRBD1. This CDR3 is built from 14 residues. CDR1 SGHKS and CDR2 YYEKEE come from the germline V gene (reference sequence). V trimming: 3 bases; J trimming: 3 bases; junction bases outside the gene matches: 5. CDR3 residues: CASSWGTGNYEQYF. The CDR3 coding sequence is TGTGCCAGCAGCTGGGGGACAGGCAACTACGAGCAGTACTTC.

The genes are TRBV13 and TRBJ1-2, with a possible D match to TRBD1 (5 bases). Germline CDR1 is PRHDT and CDR2 is FYEKMQ (reference sequence). Trimming removed 8 bases from V and 3 bases from J, with 19 bases in between. This CDR3 is 15 amino acids long. The CDR3 nucleotides are TGTGCCAGCGGAAACGGCGGGGGTTTGGACTATGGCTACACCTTC. This codes for CASGNGGGLDYGYTF.

The rearrangement joins TRBV11-2 to TRBJ2-7; the D gene could be TRBD1 or TRBD2 (6 bases each). From germline, CDR1 is SGHAT and CDR2 FQNNGV. The length of the CDR3 is 15 residues. Trimming shortened V by 5 bases and J by 3 bases, and 17 bases separated the two germline ends. CDR3 in DNA: TGTGCCAGCAGCCCAAGAGGGGGGATTAACTACGAGCAGTACTTC. As protein: CASSPRGGINYEQYF. Complete variable domain (other parts from reference TRBV11-2 and TRBJ2-7): EAGVAQSPRYKIIEKRQSVAFWCNPISGHATLYWYQQILGQGPKLLIQFQNNGVVDDSQLPKDRFSAERLKGVDSTLKIQPAKLEDSAVYLCASSPRGGINYEQYFGPGTRLTVT.

This chain joins TRBV30 and TRBJ1-6, with D possibly matching TRBD1 (5 bases). CDR1 is GTSNPN and CDR2 is SVGIG in the germline V gene (reference sequence). The CDR3 is made up of 14 amino acids. With 0 bases removed from V and 5 bases from J, the gap between germline ends came to 8 bases. The CDR3 DNA is TGTGCCTGGAGTGTGGGGCAGGATAATTCACCCCTCCACTTT. Its protein is CAWSVGQDNSPLHF. Drawing the rest from reference TRBV30 and TRBJ1-6, the complete variable domain is SQTIHQWPATLVQPVGSPLSLECTVEGTSNPNLYWYRQAAGRGLQLLFYSVGIGQISSEVPQNLSASRPQDRQFILSSKKLLLSDSGFYLCAWSVGQDNSPLHFGNGTRLTVT.

This rearrangement joins TRBV18 to TRBJ2-1; no clear D gene. Trimming cost V 3 bases and J 8 bases, with 8 bases left between them. Germline CDR1 reads KGHSH; CDR2 reads LQKENI. The CDR3 runs to 12 residues. CDR3: CASSPRLDEQFF. CDR3 coding DNA: TGTGCCAGCTCACCTCGGCTCGATGAGCAGTTCTTC.

CDR3 in DNA: TGCGCCAGCAGCCAAGCAAGGACGGATGGAAATTCACCCCTCCACTTT. Translated: CASSQARTDGNSPLHF. V is TRBV4-3 and J is TRBJ1-6, with D unresolved. The CDR3 totals 16 residues. V gave up 1 base and J gave up 7 bases, with 14 bases separating them. The germline V gene has CDR1 LGHNA and CDR2 YSLEER.

This chain links TRBV5-1 with TRBJ1-4; D unclear. The CDR3 loop spans 13 amino acids. Trimming pared 0 bases from V and 6 bases from J, leaving 6 bases between. Germline CDR1 and CDR2: SGHRS and YFSETQ. CDR3 DNA sequence: TGCGCCAGCAGCTTGGAGCGGGATGAAAAACTGTTTTTT. It codes for CASSLERDEKLFF.

This chain joins TRBV7-2 and TRBJ2-1; TRBD2 is a possible D gene (6 bases). This CDR3 contains 13 residues. CDR1 and CDR2 from the germline V gene are SGHTA and FQGNSA. Trimming stripped 4 bases from V and 3 bases from J, with 7 bases between. The CDR3 region has the DNA TGTGCCAGCAGCTCCGGGAGCTACAATGAGCAGTTCTTC. This codes for CASSSGSYNEQFF. Drawing the rest from reference TRBV7-2 and TRBJ2-1, the complete variable domain is GAGVSQSPSNKVTEKGKDVELRCDPISGHTALYWYRQSLGQGLEFLIYFQGNSAPDKSGLPSDRFSAERTGGSVSTLTIQRTQQEDSAVYLCASSSGSYNEQFFGPGTRLTVL.

The DNA for the CDR3 is TGTGCCAGCAGCTTGTGGCCTTTCACCTACGAGCAGTACTTC. Encoded protein: CASSLWPFTYEQYF. The V and J genes are TRBV5-6 and TRBJ2-5, with D unresolved. The J call could be wrong; TRBJ2-7 is a better fit for the DNA end. Germline V gene lookup returns CDR1 SGHDT and CDR2 YYEEEE. There are 14 residues in the CDR3.

This sequence joins TRBV6-5 and TRBJ2-7, with a possible D match to TRBD1 (5 bases). The CDR3 contains 12 residues. With 5 bases removed from V and 4 bases from J, the gap between germline ends came to 9 bases. Germline CDR1 MNHEY, CDR2 SVGAGI. CDR3 protein: CASSRTQYEQYF. The CDR3 DNA follows: TGTGCCAGCAGTCGGACACAATACGAGCAGTACTTC.

The chain combines TRBV19 with TRBJ2-7, with D unresolved. Between the trimmed V and J ends, which lost 7 bases and 1 base, there was a span of 8 bases. This CDR3 has 12 residues. CDR1 is LNHDA, CDR2 SQIVND, per germline (reference sequence). The CDR3 region is CASTGRSYEQYF. In nucleotides, the CDR3 is TGTGCCAGTACGGGCAGGTCCTACGAGCAGTACTTC.

This chain uses TRBV28 with TRBJ2-3; 8 nucleotides line up with TRBD2. The V and J ends lost 8 bases and 3 bases, in that order; junction bases with no gene match: 13. This CDR3 has 16 amino acids. The germline CDR1 and CDR2 sequences are MDHEN and SYDVKM. CDR3 residues: CASGNRGGLLTDTQYF. As DNA, the CDR3 is TGTGCCAGCGGTAATCGGGGGGGGCTTTTAACAGATACGCAGTATTTT.

V and J are TRBV7-3 and TRBJ2-5, with D perhaps TRBD1 or TRBD2 (5 bases each). In germline, CDR1 is SGHTA, CDR2 FQGTGA. V dropped 1 base and J dropped 1 base, with 10 bases sitting between them. CDR3 length: 15 residues. DNA of the CDR3: TGTGCCAGCAGCTTAAGGGGGTTCCCCCAAGAGACCCAGTACTTC. Protein: CASSLRGFPQETQYF. Full variable domain (missing parts from reference TRBV7-3 and TRBJ2-5): GAGVSQTPSNKVTEKGKYVELRCDPISGHTALYWYRQSLGQGPEFLIYFQGTGAADDSGLPNDRFFAVRPEGSVSTLKIQRTERGDSAVYLCASSLRGFPQETQYFGPGTRLLVL.

This CDR3 reads CASSLLPFADTDTQYF. CDR3 bases: TGTGCCAGCAGTTTACTTCCGTTCGCGGACACAGATACGCAGTATTTT. V and J are TRBV27 and TRBJ2-3, with D hard to call. V lost 2 bases and J 2 bases, leaving 14 bases between the germline ends. CDR3 length equals 16 residues. CDR1 and CDR2 (germline): MNHEY, SMNVEV (reference sequence).

A single count supports this clone. CDR3 in amino acids: CASSQDGFPASGGEQFF. As DNA, the CDR3 is TGTGCCAGCAGCCAAGACGGTTTCCCGGCGAGCGGGGGGGAGCAGTTCTTC. The chain links TRBV4-2 to TRBJ2-1, with 9 positions matching TRBD2. CDR3 length: 17 amino acids. Trimming removed 0 bases from V and 10 bases from J; junction bases left unmatched: 13. Germline CDR1 is LGHNA and CDR2 is YNFKEQ.

This chain uses TRBV5-4 with TRBJ1-1; no clear D gene. V shed 4 bases and J shed 1 base, with 8 bases lying between them. The CDR3 extends over 13 amino acids. Per germline, CDR1 SGHNT and CDR2 YYREEE (reference sequence). The CDR3 region has the DNA TGTGCCAGCAGCCGACAATCGAACACTGAAGCTTTCTTT. Amino acid sequence: CASSRQSNTEAFF.

This clone was detected only a few times. The chain recombines TRBV5-6 with TRBJ1-5, with 8 bases matching TRBD1. The CDR3 has 14 amino acids. The V segment lost 2 bases and the J segment 4 bases; nucleotides outside the gene matches: 2. Germline-derived CDR1 and CDR2 are SGHDT and YYEEEE. The CDR3 loop reads CASSFTGGNQPQHF. The CDR3 bases are TGTGCCAGCAGCTTTACAGGGGGAAATCAGCCCCAGCATTTT.